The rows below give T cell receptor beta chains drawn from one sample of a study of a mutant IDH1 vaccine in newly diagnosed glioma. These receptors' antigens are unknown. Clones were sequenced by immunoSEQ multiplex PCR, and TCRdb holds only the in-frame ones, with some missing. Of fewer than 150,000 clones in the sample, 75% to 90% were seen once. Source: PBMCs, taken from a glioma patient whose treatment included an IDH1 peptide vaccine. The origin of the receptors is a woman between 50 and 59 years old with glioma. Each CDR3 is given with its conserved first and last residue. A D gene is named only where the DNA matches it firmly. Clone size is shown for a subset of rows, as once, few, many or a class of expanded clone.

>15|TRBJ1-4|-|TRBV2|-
TGTGCCAGCAGCGCCCAGGGTGCAGGAAATGAAAAACTGTTTTTT
CASSAQGAGNEKLFF
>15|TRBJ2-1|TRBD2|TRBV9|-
TGTGCCAGCAGCGTAGTACTAGCGGGGGGCGATGAGCAGTTCTTC
CASSVVLAGGDEQFF
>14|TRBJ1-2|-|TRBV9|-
TGTGCCAGCAGCGTAGGTCTGTTGGACTATGGCTACACCTTC
CASSVGLLDYGYTF
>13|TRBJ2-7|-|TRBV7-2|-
TGTGCCAGCAGCTTAGTCGACGGTTACGAGCAGTACTTC
CASSLVDGYEQYF
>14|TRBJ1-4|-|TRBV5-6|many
TGTGCCAGCAGCTTGAGGGGGGCTTATGGAAAACTGTTTTTT
CASSLRGAYGKLFF
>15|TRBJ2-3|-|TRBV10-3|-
TGTGCCATCAGTGAGTCAGGGCGAACAGCAGATACACAGTATTTT
CAISESGRTADTQYF
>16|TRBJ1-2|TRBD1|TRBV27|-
TGTGCCAGCAGGCCTTCCAGACAGGGGTGGCACTATGGCTACACCTTC
CASRPSRQGWHYGYTF
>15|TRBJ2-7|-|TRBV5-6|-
TGTGCCAGCAGCTTGCTAGGCCAGGGCTCCTACGAGCAGTACTTC
CASSLLGQGSYEQYF
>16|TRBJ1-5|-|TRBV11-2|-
TGTGCCAGCAGCTTAGGCGGGGACTGGCGCAATCAGCCCCAGCATTTT
CASSLGGDWRNQPQHF
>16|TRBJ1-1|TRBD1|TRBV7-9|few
TGTGCCAGCCCCCCCCCGGACAGGGACTTGAACACTGAAGCTTTCTTT
CASPPPDRDLNTEAFF
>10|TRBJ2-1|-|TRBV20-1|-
TGCAGTGCTGCCTACAATGAGCAGTTCTTC
CSAAYNEQFF
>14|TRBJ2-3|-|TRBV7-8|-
TGTGCCAGCAACCTAGGTAAAGGGGTGTATACGCAGTATTTT
CASNLGKGVYTQYF
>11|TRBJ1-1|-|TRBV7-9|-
TGTGCCAGCGGGCCAGGGAGGGAAGCTTTCTTT
CASGPGREAFF
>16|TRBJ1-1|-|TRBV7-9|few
TGTGCCAGCAGCTCTCCCGGCCTGGGGGCGAACACTGAAGCTTTCTTT
CASSSPGLGANTEAFF
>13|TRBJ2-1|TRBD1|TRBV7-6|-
TGTGCCAGCAGCTTATGGACAGGGGATGAGCAGTTCTTC
CASSLWTGDEQFF
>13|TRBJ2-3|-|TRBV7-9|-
TGTGCCAGCAGCGTGACTAGCACAGATACGCAGTATTTT
CASSVTSTDTQYF
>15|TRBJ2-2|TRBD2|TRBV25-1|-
TGTGCCAGCAGTGAAGGCGGACTAGCCACCGGGGAGCTGTTTTTT
CASSEGGLATGELFF
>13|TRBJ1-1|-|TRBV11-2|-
TGTGCCAGCAGCTTGTCCCGGAACACTGAAGCTTTCTTT
CASSLSRNTEAFF
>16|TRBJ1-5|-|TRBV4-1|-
TGCGCCAGCAGCCAAGTAGGGAACGGATACAATCAGCCCCAGCATTTT
CASSQVGNGYNQPQHF
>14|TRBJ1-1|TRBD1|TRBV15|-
TGTGCCACCAGCAGAGAGGGGAGGGGGCCGGAAGCTTTCTTT
CATSREGRGPEAFF
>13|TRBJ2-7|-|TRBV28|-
TGTGCCAGCAGTTCGGCAGGAACGGTCGAGCAGTACTTC
CASSSAGTVEQYF
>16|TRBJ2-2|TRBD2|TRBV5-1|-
TGCGCCAGCAGCTGGGGGGGAATTGCGAACACCGGGGAGCTGTTTTTT
CASSWGGIANTGELFF
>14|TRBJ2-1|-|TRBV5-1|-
TGCGCCAGCAGCTTGGGGCAGGGTGGAAGTGAGCAGTTCTTC
CASSLGQGGSEQFF
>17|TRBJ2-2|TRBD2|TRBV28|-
TGTGCCAGCAGTTTGTTACCAGCGGGAGTATCGGCCGGGGAGCTGTTTTTT
CASSLLPAGVSAGELFF
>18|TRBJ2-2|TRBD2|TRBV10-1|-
TGCGCCAGCAGCGAACTGCCGGGACTAGCGGGAGGAACCGGGGAGCTGTTTTTT
CASSELPGLAGGTGELFF
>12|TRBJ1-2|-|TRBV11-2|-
TGTGCCAGCAGCTTGGCCGGGGTCGGCTACACCTTC
CASSLAGVGYTF
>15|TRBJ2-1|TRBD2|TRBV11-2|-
TGTGCCAGCAGCTCCTATAGCGGGAGGGCCCCTGAGCAGTTCTTC
CASSSYSGRAPEQFF
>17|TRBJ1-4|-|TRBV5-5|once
TGTGCCAGCAGCTTGGGGAAGACCTGGACGGGAAATGAAAAACTGTTTTTT
CASSLGKTWTGNEKLFF
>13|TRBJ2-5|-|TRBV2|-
TGTGCCAGCATATACGCGGTGGGGGAGACCCAGTACTTC
CASIYAVGETQYF
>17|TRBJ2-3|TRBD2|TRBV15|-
TGTGCCACCAGCAGCTCGACTAGCGGGAGGAGGGCAGATACGCAGTATTTT
CATSSSTSGRRADTQYF
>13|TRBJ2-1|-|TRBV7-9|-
TGTGCCAGCAGCTTAGTTGGTCCCGACGAGCAGTTCTTC
CASSLVGPDEQFF
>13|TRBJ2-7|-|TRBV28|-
TGTGCCAGCAGTTCGGGGCTTTGGGACGAGCAGTACTTC
CASSSGLWDEQYF
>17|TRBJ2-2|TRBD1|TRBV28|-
TGTGCCAGCAGTCCTATCACACAGGGGGCCGACACCGGGGAGCTGTTTTTT
CASSPITQGADTGELFF
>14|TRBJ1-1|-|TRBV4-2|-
TGTGCCAGCAGCCCTCAGGGGCGGAACACTGAAGCTTTCTTT
CASSPQGRNTEAFF
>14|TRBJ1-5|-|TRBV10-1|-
TGCGCCAGCAGTGGGTACCCCTCTAATCAGCCCCAGCATTTT
CASSGYPSNQPQHF
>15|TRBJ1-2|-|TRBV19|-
TGTGCCAGTAGTGCCCGGCCCCAGGGCCACTATGGCTACACCTTC
CASSARPQGHYGYTF
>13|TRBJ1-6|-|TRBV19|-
TGTGCCAGTATGTTACGGAATAATTCACCCCTCCACTTT
CASMLRNNSPLHF
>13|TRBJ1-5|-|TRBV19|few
TGTGCCAGTACCTTTGGGAGCAATCAGCCCCAGCATTTT
CASTFGSNQPQHF
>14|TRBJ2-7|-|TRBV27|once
TGTGCCAGCAGTTATGGCAGGGGGGACTACGAGCAGTACTTC
CASSYGRGDYEQYF
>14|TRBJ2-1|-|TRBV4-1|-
TGCGCCAGCAGCCAAGGGGGCTGGAACAATGAGCAGTTCTTC
CASSQGGWNNEQFF
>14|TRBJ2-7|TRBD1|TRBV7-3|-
TGTGCCAGCAGCTTAGGGACAGGGCCCTACGAGCAGTACTTC
CASSLGTGPYEQYF
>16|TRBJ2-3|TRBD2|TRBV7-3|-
TGTGCCAGCAGCCCTCAGCGGGTTGGGGAGGGGTATACGCAGTATTTT
CASSPQRVGEGYTQYF
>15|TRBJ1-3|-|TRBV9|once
TGTGCCAGCAGCTTCTCGGGACACTCTGGAAACACCATATATTTT
CASSFSGHSGNTIYF
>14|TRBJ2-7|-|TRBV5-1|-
TGCGCCAGCAGCTGGGGATCGGGCGGCTACGAGCAGTACTTC
CASSWGSGGYEQYF
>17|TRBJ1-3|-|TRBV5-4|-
TGTGCCAGCAGCCAAGATCGAGGGCCGAACTCTGGAAACACCATATATTTT
CASSQDRGPNSGNTIYF
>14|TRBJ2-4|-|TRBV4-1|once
TGCGCCAGCAGCCAAGGCCTGGTCAAAAACATTCAGTACTTC
CASSQGLVKNIQYF
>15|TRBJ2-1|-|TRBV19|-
TGTGCCAGTAGTTCACAGGGCCACTCCTACAATGAGCAGTTCTTC
CASSSQGHSYNEQFF
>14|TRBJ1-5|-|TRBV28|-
TGTGCCAGCAGCGAAGGGGAAGGGTGGAAGCCCCAGCATTTT
CASSEGEGWKPQHF
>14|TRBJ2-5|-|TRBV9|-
TGTGCCAGCACCCCCAGGGGTCAGGGAGAGACCCAGTACTTC
CASTPRGQGETQYF
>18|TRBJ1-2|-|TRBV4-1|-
TGCGCCAGCAGCCAAGATATCTTCAGGTCAAGGGGTAACTATGGCTACACCTTC
CASSQDIFRSRGNYGYTF
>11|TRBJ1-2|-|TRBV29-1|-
TGCAGCGTTCCCGGGGCCTATGGCTACACCTTC
CSVPGAYGYTF
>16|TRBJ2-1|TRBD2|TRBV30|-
TGTGCCTGGTCCGGACTAGCGGGATCGGCCTACAATGAGCAGTTCTTC
CAWSGLAGSAYNEQFF
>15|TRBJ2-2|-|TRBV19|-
TGTGCCAGTAGTATAGATGGGATCTACACCGGGGAGCTGTTTTTT
CASSIDGIYTGELFF
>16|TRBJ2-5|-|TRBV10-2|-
TGCGCCAGCAGTGGCCAAGTAAGACTGTTCCAAGAGACCCAGTACTTC
CASSGQVRLFQETQYF
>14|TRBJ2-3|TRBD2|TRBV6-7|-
TGTGCCAGCAGTTACTCGAGGGAGGGAATTCTGCAGTATTTT
CASSYSREGILQYF
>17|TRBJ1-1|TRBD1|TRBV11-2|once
TGTGCCAGCAGCCCAAAGCAGGGCAGGGGGCATGACACTGAAGCTTTCTTT
CASSPKQGRGHDTEAFF
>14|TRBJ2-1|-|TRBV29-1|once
TGCAGCGCGGGGGGCCCGACCCACTGGGATGAGCAGTTCTTC
CSAGGPTHWDEQFF